The T cell receptor (beta chain) under discussion was sequenced for a study of CD8+ T cells in alopecia areata. Study in general: The drug, oral tofacitinib, was given to treated patients at 5 to 10 mg twice daily.

As to treatment: oral pan-JAK inhibitor, 5-10 mg twice daily. Alopecia areata patients gave lesional scalp punch biopsies and peripheral blood samples. Extracted RNA was reverse transcribed into cDNA, the sequencing template. Measured with immunoSEQ multiplex PCR; TCRdb has only the in-frame clones, and not every one. The sample has 200,000 to 250,000 clones; 64% are singletons. This CDR3 has 14 residues. Germline CDR1 is SNHLY and CDR2 is FYNNEI. The sequence came from a human donor with alopecia areata. The sequencing used CD4+ T cells sorted from blood, collected at week 4, from a patient treated with tofacitinib. The chain links TRBV2 to TRBJ2-4; 13 bases are a match to TRBD2. Written as DNA, the CDR3 is TGTGCAACCGGACTAGCGGGGGTGGTAAACATTCAGTACTTC. Translation gives CATGLAGVVNIQYF.